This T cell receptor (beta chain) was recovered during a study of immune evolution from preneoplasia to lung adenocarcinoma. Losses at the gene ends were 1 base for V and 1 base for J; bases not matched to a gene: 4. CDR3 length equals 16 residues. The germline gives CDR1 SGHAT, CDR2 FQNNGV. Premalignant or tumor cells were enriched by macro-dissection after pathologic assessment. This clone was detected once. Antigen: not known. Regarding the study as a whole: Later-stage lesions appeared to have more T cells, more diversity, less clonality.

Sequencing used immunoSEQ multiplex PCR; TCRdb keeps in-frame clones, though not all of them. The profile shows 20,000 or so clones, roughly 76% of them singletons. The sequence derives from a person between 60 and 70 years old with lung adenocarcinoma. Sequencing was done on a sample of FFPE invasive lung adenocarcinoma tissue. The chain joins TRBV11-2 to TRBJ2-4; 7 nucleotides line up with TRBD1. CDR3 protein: CASSLAPDRAKNIQYF. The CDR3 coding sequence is TGTGCCAGCAGCTTAGCTCCGGACAGGGCCAAAAACATTCAGTACTTC. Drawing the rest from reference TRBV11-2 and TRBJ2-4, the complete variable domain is EAGVAQSPRYKIIEKRQSVAFWCNPISGHATLYWYQQILGQGPKLLIQFQNNGVVDDSQLPKDRFSAERLKGVDSTLKIQPAKLEDSAVYLCASSLAPDRAKNIQYFGAGTRLSVL.